A single sample gave rise to the 22 T cell receptor beta chains below, sequenced in a study of blood T cell repertoires in COVID-19. Profiled with immunoSEQ multiplex PCR; TCRdb holds only in-frame clones, not every one. Of over 150,000 clones in the sample, 70% to 85% were seen once. Material for sequencing was peripheral blood. The receptors stem from a man in his sixties with COVID-19, enrolled during active disease.

About this clone: One junction end does not reproduce the germline sequence, and a read error may be involved. V is TRBV7-7 and J is TRBJ2-5, with 7 bases fitting TRBD2. The CDR3 extends over 14 amino acids. CDR1 is SSHAT, CDR2 FNYEAQ, per germline (reference sequence). DNA of the CDR3: TGTGCTAGCAGCTTAGCGGGCAGTCAAGAGACCCAGTACTTC. Amino acid sequence: CASSLAGSQETQYF.

The V gene is TRBV27, the J gene TRBJ1-1, with D unclear. CDR1 and CDR2 (germline): MNHEY, SMNVEV (reference sequence). V was cut by 2 bases and J by 3 bases, with 7 bases left in between. This CDR3 comprises 13 residues. Here the CDR3 reads CASSLERDTEAFF. The CDR3 bases are TGTGCCAGCAGTTTAGAGAGGGACACTGAAGCTTTCTTT.

The chain employs TRBV2 and TRBJ2-5; 7 nucleotides align to TRBD1. The CDR3 length is 15 residues. With 4 bases clipped from V and 1 base from J, the junction kept 6 bases outside the gene matches. Per germline, CDR1 SNHLY and CDR2 FYNNEI. CDR3 protein: CASSVQQGPQETQYF. For the CDR3, the DNA is TGTGCCAGCAGTGTCCAACAGGGGCCCCAAGAGACCCAGTACTTC.

V gene TRBV5-4 combines with J gene TRBJ2-2; 7 nucleotides match TRBD2. The V gene's germline CDR1 is SGHNT and CDR2 YYREEE (reference sequence). This CDR3 has 18 residues. The J segment lost 0 bases and the V segment lost 0 bases, leaving 8 bases of the junction unmatched. This chain's CDR3 is CASSLGPVAGSNTGELFF. DNA for the CDR3: TGTGCCAGCAGCTTGGGGCCGGTAGCGGGCTCGAACACCGGGGAGCTGTTTTTT. The complete variable domain, with remaining parts taken from reference TRBV5-4 and TRBJ2-2, reads ETGVTQSPTHLIKTRGQQVTLRCSSQSGHNTVSWYQQALGQGPQFIFQYYREEENGRGNFPPRFSGLQFPNYSSELNVNALELDDSALYLCASSLGPVAGSNTGELFFGEGSRLTVL.

V usage is TRBV19 and J usage is TRBJ1-5; D gene ambiguous. Trimming took off 4 bases at V and 0 bases at J, with 13 bases between the two ends. CDR1 is LNHDA, CDR2 SQIVND, per germline (reference sequence). The CDR3 extends over 16 amino acids. Here the CDR3 reads CASSTTGIYSNQPQHF. CDR3 sequence (DNA): TGTGCCAGTAGTACAACCGGTATATATAGCAATCAGCCCCAGCATTTT.

The CDR3 spells CASSRPTSSSYNEQFF. The CDR3, as DNA: TGTGCCAGTAGTCGACCGACTTCCAGCTCCTACAATGAGCAGTTCTTC. The chain combines TRBV19 with TRBJ2-1; D remains unclear. The V end lost 5 bases, the J end lost 0 bases, and 14 bases lay between the germline ends. The CDR3 loop spans 16 amino acids. In germline, CDR1 is LNHDA, CDR2 SQIVND (reference sequence). Using reference TRBV19 and TRBJ2-1 for the parts outside the CDR3, the full variable domain is DGGITQSPKYLFRKEGQNVTLSCEQNLNHDAMYWYRQDPGQGLRLIYYSQIVNDFQKGDIAEGYSVSREKKESFPLTVTSAQKNPTAFYLCASSRPTSSSYNEQFFGPGTRLTVL.

The chain is built from TRBV27 and TRBJ1-1; D might be TRBD1 (5 bases). Germline loops: CDR1 MNHEY, CDR2 SMNVEV (reference sequence). The CDR3 spans 14 residues. Trimming removed 3 bases at V and 3 bases at J, with 11 bases between. Here the CDR3 reads CASSFKTGHTEAFF. In nucleotides, the CDR3 is TGTGCCAGCAGTTTTAAAACAGGCCACACTGAAGCTTTCTTT.

This rearrangement joins TRBV14 to TRBJ1-6; D gene uncertain. CDR3 length: 13 amino acids. Germline V gives CDR1 SGHDN, CDR2 FVKESK. Trimming pared 2 bases from V and 4 bases from J, leaving 3 bases between. CDR3 protein: CASSQLYNSPLHF. CDR3 sequence (DNA): TGTGCCAGCAGCCAACTTTATAATTCACCCCTCCACTTT.

The chain combines TRBV5-4 with TRBJ2-2; D is unresolved. From germline, CDR1 is SGHNT and CDR2 YYREEE (reference sequence). The germline V and J ends were trimmed by 0 bases and 0 bases, with 6 bases remaining between them. The CDR3 length is 15 residues. The CDR3 region is CASSLVETNTGELFF. For the CDR3, the DNA is TGTGCCAGCAGCTTGGTGGAGACGAACACCGGGGAGCTGTTTTTT.

CDR3 in amino acids: CASSLVWTSGDEQFF. The CDR3 coding sequence is TGTGCCAGCAGCTTAGTTTGGACTAGCGGCGATGAGCAGTTCTTC. V usage is TRBV13 and J usage is TRBJ2-1; TRBD2 matches 10 bases. Unmatched junction bases numbered 5, after V lost 1 base and J lost 8 bases. In germline, CDR1 is PRHDT, CDR2 FYEKMQ (reference sequence). The length of the CDR3 is 15 residues.

The CDR3 DNA follows: TGTGCCACCAGTGATCGCTACGGGACAGTGCAAGAGACCCAGTACTTC. Its translation: CATSDRYGTVQETQYF. The rearrangement links TRBV24-1 to TRBJ2-5; 7 bases fit TRBD1. The CDR3 extends over 16 amino acids. Losses at the gene ends were 3 bases for V and 2 bases for J; bases not matched to a gene: 8. Germline V gene sequence: CDR1 KGHDR, CDR2 SFDVKD.

The chain employs TRBV5-6 and TRBJ1-4, with TRBD1 matching 7 bases. This CDR3 region has 16 residues. Germline V gene data show CDR1 as SGHDT and CDR2 as YYEEEE. V lost 2 bases to trimming and J lost 5 bases; unmatched junction nucleotides: 9. The CDR3 DNA reads TGTGCCAGCAGCTTCGAGGGGCCAGGGGGGAATGAAAAACTGTTTTTT. It yields the protein CASSFEGPGGNEKLFF.

This chain links TRBV7-9 with TRBJ1-6, with no clear D. Germline CDR1 is SEHNR and CDR2 is FQNEAQ (reference sequence). There are 15 residues in the CDR3. The ends were cut back, 1 base at V and 0 bases at J, with 4 bases in the middle. The CDR3 region is CASSLDSSYNSPLHF. The CDR3, as DNA: TGTGCCAGCAGCTTAGACAGCTCCTATAATTCACCCCTCCACTTT.

The CDR3 region has the DNA TGCGCCAGCAGCCAAGGTCTCTTACTAGCGGGGTCCTACGAGCAGTACTTC. Translation gives CASSQGLLLAGSYEQYF. This chain links TRBV4-1 with TRBJ2-7; 10 bases are a match to TRBD2. V shed 1 base, J shed 1 base, and the junction held 7 bases outside the gene matches. This CDR3 region has 17 residues. Germline loops: CDR1 MGHRA, CDR2 YSYEKL.

This clone was seen a handful of times. The rearrangement links TRBV11-3 to TRBJ1-1; D gene ambiguous. Germline CDR1 is SGHNT and CDR2 is YENEEA. The CDR3 covers 12 residues. V was clipped by 4 bases and J by 3 bases, with 6 bases between them. In DNA form, the CDR3 reads TGTGCCAGCAGCTCCGGGGACACTGAAGCTTTCTTT. Translation: CASSSGDTEAFF.

The chain employs TRBV6-5 and TRBJ1-3, with D tentatively TRBD1 (6 bases). Germline values: CDR1 MNHEY, CDR2 SVGAGI. The ends were cut back, 8 bases at V and 0 bases at J, with 14 bases in the middle. The CDR3 spans 15 residues. The CDR3 DNA sequence: TGTGCCAGCCGTCGTGACAGGAACTCTGGAAACACCATATATTTT. As protein: CASRRDRNSGNTIYF.

The V gene is TRBV19, the J gene TRBJ2-2; D not resolved. The germline V gene encodes CDR1 LNHDA and CDR2 SQIVND (reference sequence). V lost 4 bases and J 1 base, leaving 7 bases between the germline ends. This CDR3 region has 14 residues. The CDR3 loop reads CASSKPMNTGELFF. The CDR3 nucleotides read TGTGCCAGTAGTAAGCCGATGAACACCGGGGAGCTGTTTTTT.

V usage is TRBV18 and J usage is TRBJ1-1; 7 bases agree with TRBD1. Looked up from germline, CDR1 is KGHSH and CDR2 is LQKENI. V lost 3 bases, J lost 5 bases, and 6 bases stayed unmatched. This CDR3 is 14 amino acids long. The CDR3 DNA reads as TGTGCCAGCTCACCGGGACAGAAAAAAACTGAAGCTTTCTTT. Amino acid sequence: CASSPGQKKTEAFF. Based on the CDR3 plus reference TRBV18 and TRBJ1-1, the full variable domain is NAGVMQNPRHLVRRRGQEARLRCSPMKGHSHVYWYRQLPEEGLKFMVYLQKENIIDESGMPKERFSAEFPKEGPSILRIQQVVRGDSAAYFCASSPGQKKTEAFFGQGTRLTVV.

The chain joins TRBV19 to TRBJ1-5; 10 bases map to TRBD1. Germline lookup yields CDR1 LNHDA and CDR2 SQIVND (reference sequence). J lost 0 bases, V lost 4 bases, and 9 bases had no gene match. This CDR3 contains 18 residues. As DNA, the CDR3 is TGTGCCAGTAGTAATCGACAGGGGGCTATTTATAGCAATCAGCCCCAGCATTTT. It encodes CASSNRQGAIYSNQPQHF.

The chain couples TRBV29-1 to TRBJ2-7; 9 bases agree with TRBD1. The CDR3 sequence is 15 residues long. V shed 6 bases and J 0 bases; nucleotides not matched to a gene: 9. Germline V gives CDR1 SQVTM, CDR2 ANQGSEA. CDR3 in amino acids: CSVASGTGSSYEQYF. Here the CDR3 DNA reads TGCAGCGTAGCGTCCGGGACAGGGAGCTCCTACGAGCAGTACTTC.

This CDR3 is CASNPSGSETQYF. CDR3 DNA: TGCGCCAGCAATCCCAGCGGGAGTGAGACCCAGTACTTC. V is TRBV5-1 and J is TRBJ2-5; the match to TRBD2 covers 8 bases. Per the germline V gene, CDR1 is SGHRS and CDR2 is YFSETQ. The ends lost 6 bases at V and 5 bases at J; junction bases unmatched: 6. The CDR3 has 13 amino acids.

The genes are TRBV28 and TRBJ1-2, with 7 bases matching TRBD1. Germline V lookup: CDR1 MDHEN, CDR2 SYDVKM. The CDR3 is 15 residues long. Trimming took 6 bases from V and 4 from J; bases not matched to a gene: 11. The CDR3 DNA reads TGTGCCAGCAGCCAGGGGGTGACAGCTACCTATGGCTACACCTTC. Translation: CASSQGVTATYGYTF.